This TCR beta chain was observed in a study of Ad26.COV2.S vaccination and SARS-CoV-2 variants. Findings and limits, study-wide: Participants given vaccine showed non-spike TCR breadth similar to that of placebo recipients.

Described treatment: roughly 19 received Ad26.COV2.S at low or high dose, single or two shots; about five received placebo; per-sample allocation not given. Following the first vaccine or placebo injection, samples were taken on day 63. Generated by immunoSEQ multiplex PCR, the TCRdb table keeps only in-frame clones and is missing some. The sample records about 350,000 clones, 80% to 90% being singletons. This clone has a handful of counts. What it binds is not known. CDR3 length: 14 residues. Between the trimmed V and J ends, which lost 5 bases and 7 bases, there was a span of 17 bases. The germline CDR1 and CDR2 sequences are SGHAT and FQNNGV.

The chain couples TRBV11-2 to TRBJ2-5; the D gene could be TRBD1 or TRBD2 (5 bases each). The sequence was obtained from a person between 18 and 60 years old who received the Ad26.COV2.S COVID-19 vaccine or a placebo. This specimen consisted of peripheral blood, obtained in a trial of Ad26.COV2.S vaccine versus placebo. The CDR3 is CASSEPGTLGTQYF. Here the CDR3 DNA reads TGTGCCAGCAGCGAGCCCGGGACCTTAGGGACCCAGTACTTC.